The clone carrying this T cell receptor beta chain was detected many times. Next came a second PCR, run for about 6 to 11 cycles, which used a sample-barcoded 5' primer along with a J-beta primer mix. TCRdb used MiXCR to reprocess the 5' RACE reads, holding one entry per CDR3 protein. The sample lists around 900,000 distinct CDR3 sequences, around 26% occurring once. This entry belongs to a study of blood T cells in healthy people across ages. Study-wide background: Per two T cells, template switching captured roughly one barcoded beta molecule.

This CDR3 spans 14 amino acids. Germline V gene data show CDR1 as SGHRS and CDR2 as YFSETQ. V was shortened by 4 bases and J by 4 bases, with 13 bases between the two germline ends. This sequence originates from a woman at least 80 years old in good health. The chain couples TRBV5-1 to TRBJ2-3; D uncertain. The sequenced material came from blood. DNA of the CDR3: TGCGCCAGCAGCCTACCGACAACTCCAGATACGCAGTATTTT. Encoded protein: CASSLPTTPDTQYF.